Ten or more counts support the clone carrying this TCR beta chain. Unique molecular identifiers were incorporated into the prepared TCRbeta library. MiXCR, applied by TCRdb to the PCR reads, yields one record per CDR3 protein. The repertoire holds about 870,000 distinct CDR3 sequences, with approximately 15% as singletons. The entry originates in a study of T-cell reconstitution after alpha-beta-depleted transplantation in children. The starting material was PBMCs, mostly from graft donor cells, obtained 360 days after TCRalphabeta/CD19-depleted stem cell transplant. This receptor was taken from a male patient between 10 and 17 years old who had a stem cell transplant for acute lymphoblastic leukemia, so the T cells may come from the graft donor.

CDR3 sequence: CSADRGGNEQFF. Here the CDR3 DNA reads TGCAGTGCCGATCGGGGTGGCAATGAGCAGTTCTTC. The chain uses TRBV20-1 and TRBJ2-1; a weak D match, TRBD2 (5 bases). The length of the CDR3 is 12 residues. The germline CDR1 and CDR2 sequences are DFQATT and SNEGSKA (reference sequence). Trimming pared 6 bases from V and 6 bases from J, leaving 12 bases between.